These T cell receptor beta chains were read from a single sample in a study of T cell responses to AZD1222 COVID-19 vaccine. TCRdb's copy holds only in-frame clones and misses some; the assay was immunoSEQ multiplex PCR. Of 150,000 or so clones in the sample, roughly nine tenths were seen once. Sequenced material: peripheral blood, taken on day 0 of AZD1222 vaccination. The receptors derive from an adult in good health. Both conserved end residues are part of each CDR3. D genes are given only for firm matches. Clone size is shown for a subset of rows, as once, few, many or a class of expanded clone.

CDR3aa	CDR3nt	v_gene	j_gene	abundance	d_gene
CASSLSQTRTGELFF	TGTGCCAGCAGCCTTAGCCAGACTCGGACCGGGGAGCTGTTTTTT	TRBV27	TRBJ2-2	.	.
CASSDRKTSADTQYF	TGTGCCAGTTCGGACAGGAAGACTAGCGCAGATACGCAGTATTTT	TRBV11-3	TRBJ2-3	.	.
CASSLAGTRLTDTQYF	TGTGCCAGCAGCTTAGCCGGGACTAGACTCACAGATACGCAGTATTTT	TRBV7-9	TRBJ2-3	once	TRBD2
CASSQDSLAGGFDEQFF	TGTGCCAGCAGCCAAGATTCACTAGCGGGAGGCTTTGATGAGCAGTTCTTC	TRBV4-2	TRBJ2-1	.	TRBD2
CARVRDRVCDTQYF	TGCGCCAGGGTTCGGGACAGGGTTTGCGATACGCAGTATTTT	TRBV4-3	TRBJ2-3	.	TRBD1
CSASSSMNTEAFF	TGCAGTGCTAGTTCCAGCATGAACACTGAAGCTTTCTTT	TRBV20-1	TRBJ1-1	.	.
CASSQGQGGTLYNEQFF	TGTGCCAGCAGCCAAGGACAGGGGGGGACCCTCTACAATGAGCAGTTCTTC	TRBV14	TRBJ2-1	.	TRBD1
CASSSSSTDTQYF	TGTGCCAGCAGCTCCTCTAGCACAGATACGCAGTATTTT	TRBV5-4	TRBJ2-3	.	.
CASSLGDRDTEAFF	TGTGCCAGCAGCTTAGGCGACAGGGACACTGAAGCTTTCTTT	TRBV13	TRBJ1-1	.	TRBD1
CASSYLYSDGYTF	TGTGCCAGCAGTTACCTCTACTCCGATGGCTACACCTTC	TRBV6-5	TRBJ1-2	.	.
CSASRGTEAFF	TGCAGTGCTAGCAGGGGCACTGAAGCTTTCTTT	TRBV20-1	TRBJ1-1	once	.
CASSQGQGGTNEKLFF	TGCGCCAGCAGCCAAGGACAGGGCGGTACTAATGAAAAACTGTTTTTT	TRBV4-1	TRBJ1-4	.	TRBD1
CASSYGGGPSDEQFF	TGCGCCAGCAGCTACGGGGGAGGGCCTTCGGATGAGCAGTTCTTC	TRBV5-1	TRBJ2-1	.	TRBD2
CASSHRDTNTEAFF	TGTGCCAGCAGTCACCGGGACACTAACACTGAAGCTTTCTTT	TRBV6-5	TRBJ1-1	.	.
CASSQEEGEGQPQHF	TGTGCCAGCAGCCAAGAGGAGGGGGAGGGGCAGCCCCAGCATTTT	TRBV3-1/TRBV3-2	TRBJ1-5	.	.
CASSFIGYNEQYF	TGTGCCAGCAGCTTTATTGGCTACAACGAGCAGTACTTC	TRBV7-2	TRBJ2-7	.	.
CASSEKGEMDEQFF	TGTGCCAGCAGTGAAAAGGGGGAAATGGATGAGCAGTTCTTC	TRBV6-4	TRBJ2-1	few	.
CASSARGDSPLHF	TGTGCCAGCAGCGCCCGCGGAGATTCACCCCTCCACTTT	TRBV7-9	TRBJ1-6	.	.
CASSPYVPTTSTGELFF	TGTGCCAGCTCACCATATGTGCCCACAACCAGCACCGGGGAGCTGTTTTTT	TRBV18	TRBJ2-2	.	.
CASSPRKYEQYF	TGTGCCAGCTCACCACGTAAATACGAGCAGTACTTC	TRBV18	TRBJ2-7	.	.
CASSRGTGGRGSNEKLFF	TGTGCCAGCAGCCGAGGGACAGGGGGCCGGGGGTCTAATGAAAAACTGTTTTTT	TRBV5-8	TRBJ1-4	.	TRBD1
CASSFRGFETDTQYF	TGTGCCAGCAGCTTCAGGGGGTTTGAAACAGATACGCAGTATTTT	TRBV7-9	TRBJ2-3	.	TRBD1
CASSQDLGPQHF	TGTGCCAGCAGCCAAGATCTGGGGCCCCAGCATTTT	TRBV14	TRBJ1-5	few	.
CASSPPTVTEAFF	TGTGCCAGCTCACCCCCCACGGTCACTGAAGCTTTCTTT	TRBV18	TRBJ1-1	.	.
CATSRGYEQFF	TGTGCCACCAGCAGAGGGTATGAGCAGTTCTTC	TRBV15	TRBJ2-1	.	.
CSAHGGTANTEAFF	TGCAGCGCTCATGGTGGGACAGCAAACACTGAAGCTTTCTTT	TRBV29-1	TRBJ1-1	.	TRBD1
CASSLAVSNQPQHF	TGTGCCAGCAGTTTAGCGGTTAGCAATCAGCCCCAGCATTTT	TRBV28	TRBJ1-5	.	.
CASSRTGQQETQYF	TGTGCCAGCAGTCGGACGGGACAACAAGAGACCCAGTACTTC	TRBV6-1	TRBJ2-5	.	.
CASSLEAEVNTEAFF	TGTGCCAGCAGTTTAGAGGCTGAAGTGAACACTGAAGCTTTCTTT	TRBV28	TRBJ1-1	.	.
CASSQNANTGELFF	TGTGCCAGCAGCCAGAATGCGAACACCGGGGAGCTGTTTTTT	TRBV7-9	TRBJ2-2	.	.
CASRTGVGTQYF	TGTGCCAGCAGGACAGGGGTTGGGACCCAGTACTTC	TRBV12-3/TRBV12-4	TRBJ2-5	.	TRBD1
CASSVGTGYSGNTIYF	TGTGCCAGCAGCGTAGGAACGGGTTACTCTGGAAACACCATATATTTT	TRBV9	TRBJ1-3	.	.
CASSEGTTSYNEQFF	TGTGCCAGCAGCGAAGGGACTACCTCCTACAATGAGCAGTTCTTC	TRBV5-8	TRBJ2-1	.	TRBD2
CASTGDKRTLNQPQHF	TGCGCCAGCACAGGGGACAAACGAACACTCAATCAGCCCCAGCATTTT	TRBV5-1	TRBJ1-5	.	.
CATSSGRGQPQHF	TGTGCCACCAGTTCCGGGAGAGGTCAGCCCCAGCATTTT	TRBV24-1	TRBJ1-5	.	.
CASSLRLAGLPEQFF	TGTGCCAGCAGCTTGAGACTAGCGGGACTCCCTGAGCAGTTCTTC	TRBV7-8	TRBJ2-1	.	TRBD2
CASSSITGRDQPQHF	TGTGCCAGCAGTTCTATTACAGGGAGGGATCAGCCCCAGCATTTT	TRBV28	TRBJ1-5	.	.
CASSDPQGNSYEQYF	TGTGCCAGCAGTGATCCTCAGGGAAACTCCTACGAGCAGTACTTC	TRBV25-1	TRBJ2-7	.	.
CASSTGFNQPQHF	TGTGCCAGCAGTACAGGTTTCAATCAGCCCCAGCATTTT	TRBV6-2/TRBV6-3	TRBJ1-5	.	.
CAWSVVDEQFF	TGTGCCTGGAGTGTAGTGGATGAGCAGTTCTTC	TRBV30	TRBJ2-1	.	.
CASSVEGNEQFF	TGTGCCAGCAGCGTAGAGGGGAATGAGCAGTTCTTC	TRBV9	TRBJ2-1	.	.
CASSQDAAGGYEQYF	TGTGCCAGTAGCCAAGACGCAGCGGGCGGCTACGAGCAGTACTTC	TRBV19	TRBJ2-7	once	.
CATSDLIGGTGNEQFF	TGTGCCACCAGTGATTTGATCGGTGGTACCGGCAATGAGCAGTTCTTC	TRBV24-1	TRBJ2-1	.	.
CASSYQDRGNSYEQYF	TGTGCCAGCAGTTACCAGGACAGGGGCAACTCCTACGAGCAGTACTTC	TRBV6-2/TRBV6-3	TRBJ2-7	.	TRBD1
CASRDTDSNQPQHF	TGTGCCAGCAGAGATACGGATAGCAATCAGCCCCAGCATTTT	TRBV6-1	TRBJ1-5	.	.
CASNGERVGQPQHF	TGTGCCAGCAACGGAGAGAGGGTTGGTCAGCCCCAGCATTTT	TRBV28	TRBJ1-5	.	.
CASSLMANYNEQFF	TGTGCCAGCAGCTTAATGGCCAACTACAATGAGCAGTTCTTC	TRBV7-3	TRBJ2-1	.	.
CASSSRLAGGTKNIQYF	TGTGCCAGTAGTTCGAGACTAGCGGGAGGTACCAAAAACATTCAGTACTTC	TRBV19	TRBJ2-4	.	TRBD2
CSPSYGSSYNSPLHF	TGCAGTCCTAGTTACGGTAGCTCCTATAATTCACCCCTCCACTTT	TRBV20-1	TRBJ1-6	.	.
CASSLGDRISYEQYF	TGTGCCAGCAGCTTGGGGGACAGGATCTCCTACGAGCAGTACTTC	TRBV5-4	TRBJ2-7	.	TRBD1
CAGMARVNTEAFF	TGTGCCGGAATGGCCAGGGTGAACACTGAAGCTTTCTTT	TRBV2	TRBJ1-1	.	.
CAISNSKGDYGYTF	TGTGCCATCAGTAACTCAAAGGGGGACTATGGCTACACCTTC	TRBV10-3	TRBJ1-2	once	.
CASRGTESYEQYF	TGTGCCAGCAGAGGGACCGAAAGCTACGAGCAGTACTTC	TRBV6-5	TRBJ2-7	.	.
CASSPPGASGRLAKNIQYF	TGTGCCAGCAGTCCCCCGGGGGCTAGCGGGCGCCTAGCCAAAAACATTCAGTACTTC	TRBV28	TRBJ2-4	.	TRBD2